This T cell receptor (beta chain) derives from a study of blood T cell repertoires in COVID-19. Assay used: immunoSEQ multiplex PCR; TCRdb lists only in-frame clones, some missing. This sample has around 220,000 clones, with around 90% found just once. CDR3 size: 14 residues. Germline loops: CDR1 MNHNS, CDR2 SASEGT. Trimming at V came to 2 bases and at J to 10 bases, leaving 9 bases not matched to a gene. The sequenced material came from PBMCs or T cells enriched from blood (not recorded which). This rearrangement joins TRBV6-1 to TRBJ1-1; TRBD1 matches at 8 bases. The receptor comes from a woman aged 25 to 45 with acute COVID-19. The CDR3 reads CASSENPGGSRAFF. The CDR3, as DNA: TGTGCCAGCAGTGAAAACCCAGGGGGCTCCAGAGCTTTCTTT.